These 5 T cell receptor beta chains share one sample of origin, sequenced in a study of shared clonotypes between healthy human individuals. The protocol was immunoSEQ multiplex PCR, while the TCRdb copy is restricted to in-frame clones and leaves out a portion. The data contain fewer than 800,000 clones, about 91% of them singletons. Naive CD8 cells lacked CD45RO, underwent positive selection for CCR7 and left out terminally differentiated effector memory CD45RA+ cells. Sequenced: naive CD8+ T cells sorted from blood. The receptors were gathered from a man aged 25 to 40 in good health.

V and J are TRBV7-8 and TRBJ2-1, with 10 bases lining up with TRBD2. V shed 7 bases and J 9 bases; nucleotides not matched to a gene: 9. From germline, CDR1 is SGHVS and CDR2 FQNEAQ. The CDR3 is 14 amino acids. Here the CDR3 DNA reads TGTGCCAGCACGTCGCTAGCGGGAGAAATTGAGCAGTTCTTC. Translating it yields CASTSLAGEIEQFF.

CDR3: CASMRGGAGNGRETQYF. The CDR3, as DNA: TGTGCCAGCATGAGGGGAGGAGCGGGAAATGGGCGAGAGACCCAGTACTTC. The V gene is TRBV6-4, the J gene TRBJ2-5; 7 nucleotides match TRBD2. Germline loops: CDR1 MRHNA, CDR2 SNTAGT. This CDR3 region has 17 residues. Losses at the gene ends were 7 bases for V and 4 bases for J; bases not matched to a gene: 18.

The count of this clone is one. This sequence joins TRBV11-2 and TRBJ2-7, with 9 bases aligning to TRBD1. The V and J ends lost 6 bases and 6 bases, in that order; junction bases with no gene match: 9. Germline lookup yields CDR1 SGHAT and CDR2 FQNNGV. The CDR3 has 14 amino acids. CDR3 coding DNA: TGTGCCAGCAGTTTCGGGACAGGGTCTCGCGAGCAGTACTTC. It yields the protein CASSFGTGSREQYF.

The genes are TRBV25-1 and TRBJ2-1; 7 bases agree with TRBD2. V trimming: 3 bases; J trimming: 5 bases; junction bases outside the gene matches: 4. This CDR3 comprises 14 residues. Germline V gene sequence: CDR1 MGHDK, CDR2 SYGVNS. Here the CDR3 reads CASSDGLADNEQFF. The CDR3 DNA reads as TGTGCCAGCAGTGACGGCCTAGCGGACAATGAGCAGTTCTTC.

As regards this clone: The sample has other DNA sequences that encode this CDR3 too. The chain couples TRBV7-2 to TRBJ2-7; D gene ambiguous. Germline assignment: CDR1 SGHTA and CDR2 FQGNSA. The CDR3 loop spans 12 amino acids. Trimming took 4 bases from V and 3 from J, leaving 7 bases between them. The CDR3 sequence: CASSSSSYEQYF. The CDR3 nucleotides read TGTGCCAGCAGCTCCTCTAGCTACGAGCAGTACTTC.